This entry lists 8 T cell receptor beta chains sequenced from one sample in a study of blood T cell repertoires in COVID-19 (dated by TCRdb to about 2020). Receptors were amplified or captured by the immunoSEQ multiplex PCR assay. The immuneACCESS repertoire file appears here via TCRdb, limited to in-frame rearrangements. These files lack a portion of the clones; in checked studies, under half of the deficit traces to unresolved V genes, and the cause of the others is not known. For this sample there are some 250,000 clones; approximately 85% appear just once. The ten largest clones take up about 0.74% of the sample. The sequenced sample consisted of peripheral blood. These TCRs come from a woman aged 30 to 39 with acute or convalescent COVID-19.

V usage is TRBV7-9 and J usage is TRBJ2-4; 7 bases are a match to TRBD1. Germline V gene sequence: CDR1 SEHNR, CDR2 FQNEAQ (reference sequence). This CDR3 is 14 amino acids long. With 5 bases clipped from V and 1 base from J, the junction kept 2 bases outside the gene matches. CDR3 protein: CASSPQGAKNIQYF. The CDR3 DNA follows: TGTGCCAGCAGCCCACAGGGGGCCAAAAACATTCAGTACTTC.

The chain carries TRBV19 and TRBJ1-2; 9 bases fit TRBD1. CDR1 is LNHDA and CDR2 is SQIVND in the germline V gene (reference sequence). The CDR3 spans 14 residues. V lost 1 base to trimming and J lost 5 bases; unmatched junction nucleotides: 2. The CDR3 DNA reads TGTGCCAGTAGTATAGGGACAGGGGCTTATGGCTACACCTTC. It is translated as CASSIGTGAYGYTF.

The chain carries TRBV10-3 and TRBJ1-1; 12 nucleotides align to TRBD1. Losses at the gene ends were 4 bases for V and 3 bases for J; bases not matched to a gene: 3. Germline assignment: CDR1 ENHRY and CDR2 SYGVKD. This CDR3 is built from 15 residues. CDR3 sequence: CAISVGTGGYTEAFF. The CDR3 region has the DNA TGTGCCATCAGTGTAGGGACAGGGGGCTACACTGAAGCTTTCTTT.

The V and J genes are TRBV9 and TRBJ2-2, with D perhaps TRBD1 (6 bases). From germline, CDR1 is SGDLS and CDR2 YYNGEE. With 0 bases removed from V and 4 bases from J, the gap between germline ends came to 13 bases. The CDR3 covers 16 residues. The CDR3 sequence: CASSVDWDTRTGELFF. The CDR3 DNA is TGTGCCAGCAGCGTAGATTGGGACACCCGCACCGGGGAGCTGTTTTTT.

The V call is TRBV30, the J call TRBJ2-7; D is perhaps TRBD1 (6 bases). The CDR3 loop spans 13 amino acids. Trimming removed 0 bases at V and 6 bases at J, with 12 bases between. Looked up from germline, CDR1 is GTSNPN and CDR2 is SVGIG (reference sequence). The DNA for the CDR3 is TGTGCCTGGAGTGTGCTACAGGGTGGCGAGCAGTACTTC. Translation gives CAWSVLQGGEQYF.

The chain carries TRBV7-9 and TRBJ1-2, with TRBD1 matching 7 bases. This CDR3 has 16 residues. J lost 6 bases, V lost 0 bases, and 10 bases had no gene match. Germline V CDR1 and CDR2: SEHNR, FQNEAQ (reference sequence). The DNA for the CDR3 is TGTGCCAGCAGCTTAGCGAGGGCAGGGGGAAGAAATGGCTACACCTTC. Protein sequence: CASSLARAGGRNGYTF.

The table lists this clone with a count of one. CDR3 nucleotide sequence: TGTGCCAGCAGTGAATTCGGACAGGGGGCAGCCAAAAACATTCAGTACTTC. Its translation is CASSEFGQGAAKNIQYF. The rearrangement uses TRBV25-1 and TRBJ2-4; 11 positions match TRBD1. CDR3 length: 17 residues. V was clipped by 1 base and J by 0 bases; unmatched bases: 2. Germline assignment: CDR1 MGHDK and CDR2 SYGVNS.

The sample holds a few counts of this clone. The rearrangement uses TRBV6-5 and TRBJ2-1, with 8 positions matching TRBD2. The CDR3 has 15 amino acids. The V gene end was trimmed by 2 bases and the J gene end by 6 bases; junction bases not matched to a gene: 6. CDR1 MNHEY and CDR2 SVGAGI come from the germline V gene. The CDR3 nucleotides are TGTGCCAGCAGTTACGCTAGCGGGTTTATCAATGAGCAGTTCTTC. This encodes CASSYASGFINEQFF.